Below, one TCR beta chain is given with its context. The CDR3 totals 14 residues. Germline CDR1 and CDR2: LNHDA and SQIVND (reference sequence). V lost 5 bases and J lost 4; bases outside the gene matches: 6. Seattle participants joined during active infection and were tracked over time. This entry belongs to a study of blood T cell repertoires in COVID-19. Whole-study context: Sources were T cells, B-cell-depleted T cells, or PBMCs; the material itself was cDNA or gDNA.

Original processing methods: Counts of nucleated cells, estimated from reference gene primer amplification, were obtained. TCRdb keeps only in-frame clones here, not all; method: immunoSEQ multiplex PCR. From that table come the V and J calls and clone size; the DNA was used to work out D and trimming. The data show a few hundred thousand clones, approximately 86% seen once. The sample was peripheral blood. V gene TRBV19 combines with J gene TRBJ2-5; 8 bases align to TRBD1. The sequence was obtained from a woman between 55 and 75 years old with COVID-19, enrolled during active disease. Here the CDR3 reads CASSETGARETQYF. DNA of the CDR3: TGTGCCAGTAGTGAGACAGGGGCTAGAGAGACCCAGTACTTC.